Listed here is a single TCR beta chain. The CDR3 is 16 residues long. Germline V CDR1 and CDR2: MNHEY, SVGAGI. The V gene lost 0 bases and the J gene lost 4 bases, with 12 bases spanning the gap. Per the authors' pipeline: Nucleated cell number was recorded as an estimate derived from reference gene primer amplification. The repertoire was sequenced with immunoSEQ multiplex PCR; TCRdb's copy has only in-frame clones and lacks some. The V and J calls and clone size are taken from that table; D and trimming were inferred from the DNA. The sample includes hundreds of thousands of clones, nearly 90% of them seen just once. The sample originates from a study of blood T cell repertoires in COVID-19. Study background: Acute and convalescent COVID-19 samples came from the United States, Italy and Spain. Sources were T cells, B-cell-depleted T cells, or PBMCs; the material itself was cDNA or gDNA.

Sequencing was performed on peripheral blood. V usage is TRBV6-5 and J usage is TRBJ2-2; a weak D match, TRBD2 (6 bases). The receptor's source is a woman aged 25-40 years with acute or convalescent COVID-19. CDR3 region: CASSYSRVAATGELFF. The CDR3, as DNA: TGTGCCAGCAGTTACTCCCGGGTAGCGGCCACCGGGGAGCTGTTTTTT.